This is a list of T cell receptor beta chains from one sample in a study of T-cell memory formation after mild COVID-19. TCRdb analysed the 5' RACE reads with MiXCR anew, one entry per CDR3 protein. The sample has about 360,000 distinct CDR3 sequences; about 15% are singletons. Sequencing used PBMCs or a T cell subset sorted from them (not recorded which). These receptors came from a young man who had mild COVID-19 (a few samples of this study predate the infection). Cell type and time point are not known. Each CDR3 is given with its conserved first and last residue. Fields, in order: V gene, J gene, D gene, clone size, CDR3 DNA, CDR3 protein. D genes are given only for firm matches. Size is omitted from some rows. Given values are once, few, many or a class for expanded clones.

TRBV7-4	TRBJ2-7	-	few	TGTGCCAGCAGCCCAGTGGGCTCTTCCGAGCAGTACTTC	CASSPVGSSEQYF
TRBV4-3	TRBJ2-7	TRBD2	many	TGCGCCAGCAGCCAAGATTCTAGCGGGACCTACGAGCAGTACTTC	CASSQDSSGTYEQYF
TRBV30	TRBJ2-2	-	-	TGTGCCTGGGATAGCGGCGCGAACACCGGGGAGCTGTTTTTT	CAWDSGANTGELFF
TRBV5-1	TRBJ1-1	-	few	TGCGCCAGCAGCTTGGGTGGTAACCTCGGTATGAACACTGAAGCTTTCTTT	CASSLGGNLGMNTEAFF
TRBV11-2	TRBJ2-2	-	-	TGTGCCAGCAGCTTAGATCAGACCGGGGAGCTGTTTTTT	CASSLDQTGELFF
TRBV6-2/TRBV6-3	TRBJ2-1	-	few	TGTGCCAGCCTCGGGGCAGGCCGGGGCAATGAGCAGTTCTTC	CASLGAGRGNEQFF
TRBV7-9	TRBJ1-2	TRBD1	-	TGTGCCAGCACCGGGACAGGGTCTAATGGCTACACCTTC	CASTGTGSNGYTF
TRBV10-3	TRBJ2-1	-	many	TGTGCCATCAGCCAAGTCCGGGGAACTTCCTCCAATGAGCAGTTCTTC	CAISQVRGTSSNEQFF
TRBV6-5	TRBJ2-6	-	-	TGTGCCAGCAGTGTGGATGGGGCCAACGTCCTGACTTTC	CASSVDGANVLTF
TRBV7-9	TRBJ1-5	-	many	TGTGCCAGCAGCCAGGGAACAGGGAATCAGCCCCAGCATTTT	CASSQGTGNQPQHF
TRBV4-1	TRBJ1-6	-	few	TGCGCCAGCAGCCAAGTATTGAGAGGGGCTCGTAATTCACCCCTCCACTTT	CASSQVLRGARNSPLHF
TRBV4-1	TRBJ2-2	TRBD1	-	TGCGCCAGCAGCCAAGACAGGGGGTCGACCGGGGAGCTGTTTTTT	CASSQDRGSTGELFF
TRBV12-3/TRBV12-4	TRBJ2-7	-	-	TGTGCCAGCAGTACGACAGATTACGAGCAGTACTTC	CASSTTDYEQYF
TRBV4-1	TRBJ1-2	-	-	TGCGCCAGCAGCCAACCTAGCAAGGGTAGAGACTATGGCTACACCTTC	CASSQPSKGRDYGYTF
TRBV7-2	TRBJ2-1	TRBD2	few	TGTGCCAGCAGCACCGTACTAGCGGGGGCAGGTGAGCAGTTCTTC	CASSTVLAGAGEQFF
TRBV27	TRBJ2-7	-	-	TGTGCCAGCAGTTACACAGGGAACGAGCAGTACTTC	CASSYTGNEQYF
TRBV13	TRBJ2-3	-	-	TGTGCCAGCAGCCCCCCGGGCGGAAGCACAGATACGCAGTATTTT	CASSPPGGSTDTQYF
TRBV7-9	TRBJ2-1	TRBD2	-	TGTGCCAGCAGCGAACACCCCGCTAGCGGGGGGGCCCATGAGCAGTTCTTC	CASSEHPASGGAHEQFF
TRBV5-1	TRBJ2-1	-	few	TGCGCCAGCAGCCTGGACAGCAGATTTCTGGATGAGCAGTTCTTC	CASSLDSRFLDEQFF
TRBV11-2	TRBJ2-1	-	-	TGTGCCAGCAGCTTAGCCAGGATTGGTGAGCAGTTCTTC	CASSLARIGEQFF
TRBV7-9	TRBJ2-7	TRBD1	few	TGTGCCAGCAGCTCCGGGACAGGAGGGCACGAGCAGTACTTC	CASSSGTGGHEQYF
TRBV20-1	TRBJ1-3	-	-	TGCAGTGCTAGAGATCTTTCGGCTGGAAACACCATATATTTT	CSARDLSAGNTIYF
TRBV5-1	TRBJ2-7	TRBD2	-	TGCGCCAGCAGCCTGGGACTAGCGGGAGGAACTTACGAGCAGTACTTC	CASSLGLAGGTYEQYF
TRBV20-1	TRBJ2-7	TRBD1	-	TGCAGTGGGACCGACAGGGGTTACGAGCAGTACTTC	CSGTDRGYEQYF
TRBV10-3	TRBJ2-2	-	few	TGTGCCATCAGTGATTCTTTTAGAAACACCGGGGAGCTGTTTTTT	CAISDSFRNTGELFF
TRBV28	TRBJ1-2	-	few	TGTGCCAGCAGTTTATTAGCTTCGGATGGCTACACCTTC	CASSLLASDGYTF
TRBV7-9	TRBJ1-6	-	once	TGTGCCAGCAGCTCCACTAGGCAGGCACCCCTCCACTTT	CASSSTRQAPLHF
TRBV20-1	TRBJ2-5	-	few	TGCAGTGCTAGGAATGCGCGGGCAGAGACCCAGTACTTC	CSARNARAETQYF
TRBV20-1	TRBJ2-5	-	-	TGCAGTGCTAGAGCGGCTCCCGGGACCCAGTACTTC	CSARAAPGTQYF
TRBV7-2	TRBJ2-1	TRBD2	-	TGTGCCATACAGCGGGGGCCCTACAATGAGCAGTTCTTC	CAIQRGPYNEQFF
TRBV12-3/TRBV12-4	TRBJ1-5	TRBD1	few	TGTGCCAGCAGTTGGGGACAGATCAATCAGCCCCAGCATTTT	CASSWGQINQPQHF
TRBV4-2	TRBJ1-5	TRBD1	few	TGTGCCAGCAGCCGAGGACAGGGGATGGATATCTATAGCAATCAGCCCCAGCATTTT	CASSRGQGMDIYSNQPQHF
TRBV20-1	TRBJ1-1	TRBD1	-	TGCAGTGCTCACGACAGGGGCACTGAAGCTTTCTTT	CSAHDRGTEAFF
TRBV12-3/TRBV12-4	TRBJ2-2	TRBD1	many	TGTGCCAGCAGTTTCCGGGACAGGGGGCTGACCTCGAACACCGGGGAGCTGTTTTTT	CASSFRDRGLTSNTGELFF
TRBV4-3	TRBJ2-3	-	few	TGCGCCAGCAGCCAAGGCGCCACGGCGTCTAGAGATACGCAGTATTTT	CASSQGATASRDTQYF
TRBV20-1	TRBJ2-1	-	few	TGCAGTTCAAGGACAGTAGCTGAGCAGTTCTTC	CSSRTVAEQFF
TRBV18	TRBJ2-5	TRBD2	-	TGTGCCAGCTCACCAGAGGGAGGGGAGACCCAGTACTTC	CASSPEGGETQYF
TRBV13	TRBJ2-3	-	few	TGTGCCAGCAGTCGGGAACTAGCACGGGCAGATACGCAGTATTTT	CASSRELARADTQYF
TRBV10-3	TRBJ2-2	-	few	TGTGCCATCAAGGAGGGCCGTAACACCGGGGAGCTGTTTTTT	CAIKEGRNTGELFF
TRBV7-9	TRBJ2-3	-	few	TGTGCCAGCAGCTTAGACGAGTTAGCGGCAGATACGCAGTATTTT	CASSLDELAADTQYF
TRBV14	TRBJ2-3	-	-	TGTGCCAGCAGCCCCCACTACACAGATACGCAGTATTTT	CASSPHYTDTQYF
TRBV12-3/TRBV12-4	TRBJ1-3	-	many	TGTGCCAGCAGTTTAGAAGGAGGGATTGGAAACACCATATATTTT	CASSLEGGIGNTIYF
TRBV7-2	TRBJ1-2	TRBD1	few	TGTGCCAGCAGCTTCGACAGGGCCTACACCTTC	CASSFDRAYTF
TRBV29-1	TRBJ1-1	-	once	TGCAGCGGCTCCGGGACTTGGAACACTGAAGCTTTCTTT	CSGSGTWNTEAFF
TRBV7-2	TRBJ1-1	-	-	TGTGCCAGCAGCTTAGAACCGGGACATTACACTGAAGCTTTCTTT	CASSLEPGHYTEAFF
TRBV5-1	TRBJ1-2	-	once	TGCGCCAGCAGCTCTCTGACGGATAACTATGGCTACACCTTC	CASSSLTDNYGYTF